A single sample gave rise to the 22 T cell receptor beta chains below, sequenced in a study of T cell responses to AZD1222 COVID-19 vaccine. Profiling relied on immunoSEQ multiplex PCR, and the TCRdb table lists in-frame clones only, not all of them. The sample consists of about 85,000 clones, approximately 87% of them appearing once. The sample was peripheral blood, taken on day 0 of AZD1222 vaccination. These receptors were collected from an adult in good health.

The genes are TRBV3-1 (or the pseudogene TRBV3-2) and TRBJ2-7; TRBD1 agrees at 10 bases. Losses at the gene ends were 4 bases for V and 6 bases for J; bases not matched to a gene: 12. The CDR3 is 16 residues long. Germline CDR1 LGHDT, CDR2 YNNKEL (reference sequence). CDR3 region: CASSRGSGTGVTEQYF. The CDR3 DNA sequence: TGTGCCAGCAGCCGAGGGAGCGGGACAGGGGTCACCGAGCAGTACTTC.

By frequency in the sample, this clone is medium-sized. This chain joins TRBV3-1 (or the pseudogene TRBV3-2) and TRBJ1-1, with a tentative D call TRBD1 (6 bases). There are 12 residues in the CDR3. Trimming stripped 7 bases from V and 6 bases from J, with 12 bases between. Germline V gene lookup returns CDR1 LGHDT and CDR2 YNNKEL (reference sequence). The CDR3 DNA follows: TGTGCCAGCACCTTTCGGACAGCTGAAGCTTTCTTT. Protein product: CASTFRTAEAFF.

The genes are TRBV6-5 and TRBJ2-7, with 7 bases lining up with TRBD2. The germline gives CDR1 MNHEY, CDR2 SVGAGI. The CDR3 totals 14 residues. V shed 6 bases and J 5 bases; nucleotides not matched to a gene: 10. The CDR3 sequence: CASSRGRVLNEQYF. The CDR3 DNA sequence: TGTGCCAGCAGCCGAGGGAGGGTATTGAACGAGCAGTACTTC.

In nucleotides, the CDR3 is TGTGCCAGCAGCTCGTCAGGGGGCGAAGCTTTCTTT. As protein: CASSSSGGEAFF. The chain is built from TRBV7-9 and TRBJ1-1; 8 bases align to TRBD1. V was pared by 4 bases and J by 8 bases, with 3 bases of the junction left unmatched. The CDR3 length is 12 residues. Germline CDR1 is SEHNR and CDR2 is FQNEAQ (reference sequence).

This chain connects TRBV6-1 to TRBJ1-3; D is perhaps TRBD1 (5 bases). The V and J ends lost 0 bases and 0 bases respectively, with 9 bases between them. Per the germline V gene, CDR1 is MNHNS and CDR2 is SASEGT. This CDR3 has 16 residues. The CDR3 reads CASSEAPGTSGNTIYF. Written as DNA, the CDR3 is TGTGCCAGCAGTGAAGCGCCCGGGACCTCTGGAAACACCATATATTTT.

This sequence joins TRBV6-5 and TRBJ1-6, with a tentative D call TRBD1 (5 bases). From germline, CDR1 is MNHEY and CDR2 SVGAGI. The CDR3 extends over 13 amino acids. V lost 6 bases to trimming and J lost 12 bases, with 15 bases between them. This CDR3 reads CASSLTGGVPLHF. CDR3 bases: TGTGCCAGCAGCCTAACGGGGGGGGTACCCCTCCACTTT.

V usage is TRBV6-5 and J usage is TRBJ2-7; tentative D call: TRBD2 (5 bases). Germline V gene sequence: CDR1 MNHEY, CDR2 SVGAGI. The CDR3 has 13 residues. Trimming took off 6 bases at V and 5 bases at J, with 14 bases between the two ends. CDR3 region: CASSRELQDEQYF. For the CDR3, the DNA is TGTGCCAGCAGCCGGGAACTCCAAGACGAGCAGTACTTC.

This rearrangement joins TRBV19 to TRBJ2-3, with 8 bases aligning to TRBD2. V trimming: 10 bases; J trimming: 3 bases; junction bases outside the gene matches: 12. Germline V gives CDR1 LNHDA, CDR2 SQIVND (reference sequence). The CDR3 spans 15 residues. CDR3 residues: CATKVSSGLTDTQYF. The CDR3 coding sequence is TGTGCCACTAAAGTCTCTAGCGGGCTAACAGATACGCAGTATTTT.

The chain uses TRBV18 and TRBJ1-1; 9 nucleotides agree with TRBD1. The CDR3 sequence is 14 residues long. Unmatched junction bases numbered 6, after V lost 5 bases and J lost 5 bases. Germline CDR1 KGHSH, CDR2 LQKENI. The CDR3 bases are TGTGCCAGCTCAGGACGGGACAGGGTTACTGAAGCTTTCTTT. Encoded protein: CASSGRDRVTEAFF.

This rearrangement joins TRBV19 to TRBJ2-7; 8 nucleotides line up with TRBD1. Trimming cost V 6 bases and J 3 bases; bases outside gene matches: 7. CDR1 and CDR2 from the germline V gene are LNHDA and SQIVND (reference sequence). This CDR3 has 14 residues. The CDR3 nucleotides read TGTGCCAGTAGGTCTGGACAGGGCATCTACGAGCAGTACTTC. Translation gives CASRSGQGIYEQYF.

V usage is TRBV5-1 and J usage is TRBJ2-7, with 10 bases lining up with TRBD1. Germline V lookup: CDR1 SGHRS, CDR2 YFSETQ. This CDR3 is 16 amino acids long. V lost 3 bases to trimming and J lost 4 bases; unmatched junction nucleotides: 10. The CDR3 DNA reads TGCGCCAGCAGCTGGGGTAGGGACAGGGGACTTTACGAGCAGTACTTC. As protein: CASSWGRDRGLYEQYF.

V usage is TRBV5-6 and J usage is TRBJ2-6; 9 bases align to TRBD1. There are 16 residues in the CDR3. V trimming: 0 bases; J trimming: 2 bases; junction bases outside the gene matches: 0. Germline loops: CDR1 SGHDT, CDR2 YYEEEE. This chain's CDR3 is CASSLGTGAGANVLTF. CDR3 sequence (DNA): TGTGCCAGCAGCTTGGGGACAGGGGCTGGGGCCAACGTCCTGACTTTC.

This chain connects TRBV19 to TRBJ1-5; D is undetermined. The length of the CDR3 is 13 residues. The V gene's germline CDR1 is LNHDA and CDR2 SQIVND (reference sequence). V was pared by 1 base and J by 5 bases, with 6 bases between. The CDR3 sequence: CASSIGSDQPQHF. Here the CDR3 DNA reads TGTGCCAGTAGTATAGGGTCAGATCAGCCCCAGCATTTT.

The V gene is TRBV12-3 or TRBV12-4, the J gene TRBJ1-1, with a tentative D call TRBD1 (5 bases). V was trimmed by 6 bases and J by 2 bases, leaving 10 bases between them. This CDR3 is built from 13 residues. The CDR3 sequence: CASRVQGNTEAFF. The CDR3 DNA reads as TGTGCCAGCAGGGTTCAGGGCAACACTGAAGCTTTCTTT.

This clone appeared a few times. The CDR3 reads CASSFGTVNQPQHF. Here the CDR3 DNA reads TGTGCCAGCAGCTTCGGGACAGTGAATCAGCCCCAGCATTTT. This sequence joins TRBV5-8 and TRBJ1-5, with 7 nucleotides matching TRBD1. V lost 2 bases, J lost 4 bases, and 3 bases stayed unmatched. From germline, CDR1 is SGHTS and CDR2 YDEGEE. The CDR3 has 14 amino acids.

This clone was counted a single time. This chain uses TRBV27 with TRBJ2-3, with D perhaps TRBD2 (7 bases). CDR3 length: 14 residues. CDR1 and CDR2 (germline): MNHEY, SMNVEV (reference sequence). Deletions cut 5 bases from V and 8 bases from J, with 17 bases between. DNA for the CDR3: TGTGCCAGCAGTGAAAGGGGGGGGGCGGTTACGCAGTATTTT. The encoded protein is CASSERGGAVTQYF.

The chain recombines TRBV19 with TRBJ1-5; the D gene is possibly TRBD1 (6 bases). V lost 7 bases and J lost 7, with 17 bases in between. The CDR3 runs to 14 residues. The germline gives CDR1 LNHDA, CDR2 SQIVND (reference sequence). CDR3 in amino acids: CASTSSGGGQPQHF. The DNA for the CDR3 is TGTGCCAGTACCTCCTCGGGGGGCGGGCAGCCCCAGCATTTT.

This clone was seen once. V gene TRBV6-4 combines with J gene TRBJ2-7; TRBD1 agrees at 8 bases. The CDR3 length is 13 residues. The V and J ends lost 10 bases and 4 bases, in that order; junction bases with no gene match: 9. CDR1 is MRHNA, CDR2 SNTAGT, per germline. CDR3 residues: CATPSGQGYEQYF. CDR3 nucleotides: TGTGCCACACCCAGTGGACAGGGTTACGAGCAGTACTTC.

The V gene is TRBV18, the J gene TRBJ1-1; D might be TRBD1 (5 bases). V was shortened by 6 bases and J by 1 base, with 9 bases between the two germline ends. The CDR3 covers 13 residues. Germline-derived CDR1 and CDR2 are KGHSH and LQKENI. The CDR3 is CASSRDRNTEAFF. CDR3 nucleotide sequence: TGTGCCAGCTCTCGCGACAGGAACACTGAAGCTTTCTTT. The full variable domain, completed using reference TRBV18 and TRBJ1-1, is NAGVMQNPRHLVRRRGQEARLRCSPMKGHSHVYWYRQLPEEGLKFMVYLQKENIIDESGMPKERFSAEFPKEGPSILRIQQVVRGDSAAYFCASSRDRNTEAFFGQGTRLTVV.

This chain links TRBV29-1 with TRBJ2-1; D is unresolved. Trimming stripped 4 bases from V and 0 bases from J, with 7 bases between. Germline CDR1 reads SQVTM; CDR2 reads ANQGSEA. This CDR3 contains 13 residues. Written as DNA, the CDR3 is TGCAGCGTTGTGATAAGCTCCTACAATGAGCAGTTCTTC. It codes for CSVVISSYNEQFF.

This chain links TRBV7-9 with TRBJ2-1; D might be TRBD1 (6 bases). The germline V and J ends were trimmed by 1 base and 7 bases, with 23 bases remaining between them. The germline gives CDR1 SEHNR, CDR2 FQNEAQ (reference sequence). The CDR3 has 18 residues. The CDR3 DNA is TGTGCCAGCAGCTTAGGGGATGGGGGCTTCACCGGCGTGAATGAGCAGTTCTTC. Translating gives CASSLGDGGFTGVNEQFF.

This chain links TRBV3-1 (or the pseudogene TRBV3-2) with TRBJ1-4; a weak D match, TRBD1 (5 bases). This CDR3 spans 16 amino acids. Germline V gene sequence: CDR1 LGHDT, CDR2 YNNKEL (reference sequence). V was cut by 1 base and J by 6 bases, with 15 bases left in between. The CDR3 reads CASSQGMRGGYEKLFF. Written as DNA, the CDR3 is TGTGCCAGCAGCCAAGGGATGAGGGGAGGATATGAAAAACTGTTTTTT.